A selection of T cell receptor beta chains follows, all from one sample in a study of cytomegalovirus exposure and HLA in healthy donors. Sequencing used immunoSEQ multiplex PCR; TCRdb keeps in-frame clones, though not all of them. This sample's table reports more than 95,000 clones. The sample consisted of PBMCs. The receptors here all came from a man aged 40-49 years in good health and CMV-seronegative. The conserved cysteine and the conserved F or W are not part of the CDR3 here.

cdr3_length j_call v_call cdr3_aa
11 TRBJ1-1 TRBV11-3 ASSLVYSAEAF
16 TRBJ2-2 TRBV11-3 ASSLGGLAGGSTGELF
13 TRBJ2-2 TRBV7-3 ASSLGQGVTGELF
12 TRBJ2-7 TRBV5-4 ASSLGLGLSEQY
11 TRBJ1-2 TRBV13 ASSVDRGYGYT
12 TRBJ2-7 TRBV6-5 ASSYSWSSYEQY
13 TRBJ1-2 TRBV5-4 ASSYGRDRAEGYT
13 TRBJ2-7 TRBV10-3 AISERQGDSYEQY
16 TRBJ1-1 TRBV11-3 ASSLVFQEAGQGTEAF
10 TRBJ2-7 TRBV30 ASTGSYYEQY
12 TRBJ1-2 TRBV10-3 AAAGTDYNYGYT
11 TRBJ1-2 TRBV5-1 ASSGGTVTGYT
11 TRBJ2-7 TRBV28 ASRWGGSYEQY
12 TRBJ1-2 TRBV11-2 ASSDTGGWYGYT
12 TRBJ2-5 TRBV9 ASSQMGFDETQY
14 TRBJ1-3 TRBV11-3 ASSSGQKISGNTIY
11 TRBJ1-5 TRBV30 AWSGQSNQPQH
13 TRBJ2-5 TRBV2 ASLLLGEARQTQY
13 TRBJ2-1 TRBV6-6 ASLDLPTSNNEQF
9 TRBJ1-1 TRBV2 ASILSPEAF
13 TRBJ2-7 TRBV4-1 ASSQDSGGTYEQY
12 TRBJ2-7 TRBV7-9 ASSLGLGDYEQY
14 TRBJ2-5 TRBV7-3 ASSLGGDRGRETQY
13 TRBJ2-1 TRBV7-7 ASSHGTGGGNEQF
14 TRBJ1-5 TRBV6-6 ASCSQGTASNQPQH
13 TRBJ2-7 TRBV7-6 ASSLGQGARYEQY
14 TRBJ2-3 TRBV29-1 SVGTPGQGITDTQY
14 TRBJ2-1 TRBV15 ATRQAGGEAYNEQF
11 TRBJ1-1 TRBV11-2 ASSPTTGTEAF
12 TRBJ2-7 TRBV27 ASSSYTGLREQY
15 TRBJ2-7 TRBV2 ASSVGLADTSSREQY
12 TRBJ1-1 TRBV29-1 SAPVGGGNTEAF
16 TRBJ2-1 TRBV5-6 ASSLRLGLAEPYNEQF
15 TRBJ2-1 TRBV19 ASSYLFDRGQLDEQF
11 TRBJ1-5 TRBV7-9 ASSSEVDQPQH
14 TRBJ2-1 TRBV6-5 ASSYTSGRFRNEQF
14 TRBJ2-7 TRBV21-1 ASSTRVRRGRVEQY
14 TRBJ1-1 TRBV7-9 ASSSWTASRVGEAF
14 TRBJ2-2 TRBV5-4 ASSMRAAPNTGELF
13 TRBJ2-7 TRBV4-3 ASSSGTSGTYEQY
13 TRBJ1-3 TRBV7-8 ASSLQGLPGNTIY
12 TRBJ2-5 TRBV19 ASRAGGFQETQY
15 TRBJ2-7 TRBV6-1 ASSEALFQGYSYEQY
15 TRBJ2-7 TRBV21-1 ASSKGTSGRRTYEQY
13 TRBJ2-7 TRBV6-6 ASSPGTPYSYEQY
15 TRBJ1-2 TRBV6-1 ASSEGYLQAANYGYT
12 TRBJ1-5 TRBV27 ASSLSGGGGAQH
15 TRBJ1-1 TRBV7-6 ASSLLGGDRVRTEAF
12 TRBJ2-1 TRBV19 ATVGLAAYNEQF
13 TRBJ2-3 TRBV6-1 ASSGTWDSTDTQY
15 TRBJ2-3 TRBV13 ASSLGASGRVADTQY
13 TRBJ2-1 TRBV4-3 ASSPRLAGWDEQF
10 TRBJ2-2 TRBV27 ASRGVPGELF
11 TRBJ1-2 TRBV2 ASKGSANYGYT